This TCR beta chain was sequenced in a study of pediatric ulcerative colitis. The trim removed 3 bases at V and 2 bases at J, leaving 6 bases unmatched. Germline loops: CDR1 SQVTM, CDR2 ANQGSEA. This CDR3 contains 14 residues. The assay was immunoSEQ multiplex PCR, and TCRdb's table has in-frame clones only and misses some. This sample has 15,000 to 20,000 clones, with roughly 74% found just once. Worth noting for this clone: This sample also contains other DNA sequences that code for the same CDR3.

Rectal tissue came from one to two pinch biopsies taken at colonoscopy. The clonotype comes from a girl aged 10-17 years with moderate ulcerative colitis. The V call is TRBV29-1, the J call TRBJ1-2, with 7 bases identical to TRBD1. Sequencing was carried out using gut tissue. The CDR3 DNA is TGCAGCGTTGAGGGAAGGGGACAGAACTATGGCTACACCTTC. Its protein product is CSVEGRGQNYGYTF.